These T cell receptor beta chains were read from a single sample in a study of T cell responses to AZD1222 COVID-19 vaccine. Some clones are missing from TCRdb's copy, which holds only in-frame ones; the method was immunoSEQ multiplex PCR. This table has 90,000 to 120,000 clones, about 95% appearing once. Here the sequenced sample was peripheral blood, taken on day 0 of AZD1222 vaccination. The receptors stem from an adult in good health. CDR3s include the opening cysteine and the closing phenylalanine or tryptophan. A D gene is named only where the DNA matches it firmly. Rows may omit the clone size; those that give it use once, few, many or a size class.

>TRBV4-1|TRBJ2-3|-|-
CASSPSSRGTQYF
TGCGCCAGCAGCCCCTCTAGCCGGGGTACGCAGTATTTT
>TRBV6-4|TRBJ1-2|TRBD1|-
CASSLGQDGYGYTF
TGTGCCAGCAGCCTCGGACAGGACGGCTATGGCTACACCTTC
>TRBV5-1|TRBJ2-5|TRBD2|-
CASSGGTSNQETQYF
TGCGCCAGCAGCGGGGGGACTAGCAATCAAGAGACCCAGTACTTC
>TRBV2|TRBJ1-2|-|-
CASSEALLEGNGYTF
TGTGCCAGCAGTGAAGCGCTTCTTGAGGGGAATGGCTACACCTTC
>TRBV16|TRBJ2-6|-|once
CASSPSRVGSSGANVLTF
TGTGCCAGCAGCCCATCCCGTGTAGGTAGCTCTGGGGCCAACGTCCTGACTTTC
>TRBV10-3|TRBJ1-2|TRBD1|-
CAISERTGIRYGYTF
TGTGCCATCAGTGAGAGGACAGGGATCCGCTATGGCTACACCTTC
>TRBV6-5|TRBJ1-5|-|-
CASTHSGGNQPQHF
TGTGCCAGCACCCATTCAGGGGGCAATCAGCCCCAGCATTTT
>TRBV25-1|TRBJ2-7|TRBD1|few
CASNGGQGSYEQYF
TGTGCCAGCAATGGGGGACAGGGCTCCTACGAGCAGTACTTC
>TRBV2|TRBJ2-7|TRBD1|once
CASSDRDRIYEQYF
TGTGCCAGCAGTGATAGGGACAGGATTTACGAGCAGTACTTC
>TRBV5-1|TRBJ1-2|-|-
CASSLEGNYGYTF
TGCGCCAGCAGCTTGGAGGGTAACTATGGCTACACCTTC
>TRBV20-1|TRBJ1-2|-|-
CSASDGGYTF
TGCAGTGCTTCCGATGGTGGCTACACCTTC
>TRBV6-5|TRBJ1-3|-|-
CASSLSQYSGNTIYF
TGTGCCAGCAGCCTATCGCAGTACTCTGGAAACACCATATATTTT
>TRBV6-1|TRBJ1-5|-|-
CASSDPGPGLQPQHF
TGTGCCAGCAGTGATCCGGGTCCCGGACTTCAGCCCCAGCATTTT
>TRBV5-6|TRBJ1-5|TRBD1|-
CASSRTGDNQPQHF
TGTGCCAGCAGCCGGACAGGGGACAATCAGCCCCAGCATTTT
>TRBV6-2/TRBV6-3|TRBJ1-2|-|-
CASSYEGVDGYTF
TGTGCCAGCAGTTACGAGGGGGTGGATGGCTACACCTTC
>TRBV12-3/TRBV12-4|TRBJ1-1|-|-
CATLSPTTEAFF
TGTGCCACTCTTAGCCCGACCACTGAAGCTTTCTTT
>TRBV18|TRBJ2-7|-|-
CASSPDRSVSSYEQYF
TGTGCCAGCTCACCAGATCGGTCTGTCAGTTCCTACGAGCAGTACTTC
>TRBV5-4|TRBJ2-4|TRBD2|-
CASSWGTSGSTNIQYF
TGTGCCAGCAGCTGGGGGACTAGCGGCTCAACGAACATTCAGTACTTC
>TRBV7-6|TRBJ2-7|TRBD1|-
CASSPRQGVHEQYF
TGTGCCAGCAGCCCCCGACAGGGTGTGCACGAGCAGTACTTC
>TRBV3-1/TRBV3-2|TRBJ1-4|-|-
CASRPEWGEGEKLFF
TGTGCCAGCAGGCCTGAATGGGGCGAGGGTGAAAAACTGTTTTTT
>TRBV19|TRBJ2-3|-|-
CASGADTQYF
TGTGCCAGCGGTGCAGATACGCAGTATTTT
>TRBV24-1|TRBJ2-5|-|-
CATSDFDGGGTQYF
TGTGCCACCAGTGATTTCGACGGAGGAGGGACCCAGTACTTC
>TRBV7-9|TRBJ2-3|-|-
CASDRPPDTQYF
TGTGCCAGCGATCGGCCCCCAGATACGCAGTATTTT
>TRBV12-5|TRBJ1-1|-|-
CASALGITEAFF
TGTGCTAGTGCCCTGGGGATCACTGAAGCTTTCTTT
>TRBV11-3|TRBJ1-1|-|-
CASSLVREFEAFF
TGTGCCAGCAGCTTAGTTCGGGAATTTGAAGCTTTCTTT
>TRBV25-1|TRBJ2-2|-|-
CASRELHPTGELFF
TGTGCCAGCAGAGAACTCCACCCCACCGGGGAGCTGTTTTTT
>TRBV6-5|TRBJ2-7|-|once
CASTRTEHPYEQYF
TGTGCCAGCACCCGGACAGAACATCCCTACGAGCAGTACTTC
>TRBV30|TRBJ1-5|-|-
CAWSTDGNQPQHF
TGTGCCTGGAGTACAGACGGCAATCAGCCCCAGCATTTT
>TRBV6-2/TRBV6-3|TRBJ2-3|-|-
CASSYSEGLPYF
TGTGCCAGCAGTTACTCTGAGGGCTTGCCGTATTTT
>TRBV6-5|TRBJ2-2|TRBD1|-
CASRTTGAVELFF
TGTGCCAGCAGGACGACAGGGGCGGTTGAGCTGTTTTTT
>TRBV14|TRBJ2-3|TRBD2|-
CASSQGQRGAFLSTDTQYF
TGTGCCAGCAGCCAGGGGCAGCGGGGGGCCTTCCTTAGCACAGATACGCAGTATTTT
>TRBV6-1|TRBJ1-1|-|-
CASSEPGLNTEAFF
TGTGCCAGCAGTGAACCCGGGCTTAACACTGAAGCTTTCTTT
>TRBV28|TRBJ1-1|TRBD1|-
CASSLWPGQKIEAFF
TGTGCCAGCAGTTTATGGCCGGGACAGAAGATTGAAGCTTTCTTT
>TRBV28|TRBJ1-2|-|-
CASSLSGYDYGYTF
TGTGCCAGCAGTTTATCAGGTTATGACTATGGCTACACCTTC
>TRBV19|TRBJ1-4|-|once
CASRLQGSNEKLFF
TGTGCCAGTAGACTACAGGGCTCTAATGAAAAACTGTTTTTT
>TRBV15|TRBJ2-1|TRBD2|-
CATSRSRVTTSGRARNEQFF
TGTGCCACCAGCAGATCCCGGGTTACAACTAGCGGGAGGGCCAGGAATGAGCAGTTCTTC
>TRBV18|TRBJ2-7|-|-
CASSRADSYEQYF
TGTGCCAGCTCACGAGCGGACAGCTACGAGCAGTACTTC
>TRBV7-9|TRBJ2-6|-|-
CASSPPHPSGANVLTF
TGTGCCAGCAGCCCTCCTCATCCCTCCGGGGCCAACGTCCTGACTTTC
>TRBV7-9|TRBJ1-5|-|-
CASSLGGYSNQPQHF
TGTGCCAGCAGCTTAGGCGGATATAGCAATCAGCCCCAGCATTTT
>TRBV9|TRBJ2-1|TRBD2|-
CASSDPSGGLSYNEQFF
TGTGCCAGCAGCGATCCTAGCGGGGGCCTCTCCTACAATGAGCAGTTCTTC
>TRBV11-3|TRBJ1-1|-|-
CASSAGRAGTEAFF
TGTGCCAGCAGCGCCGGGAGGGCGGGCACTGAAGCTTTCTTT
>TRBV5-1|TRBJ2-2|TRBD1|-
CASSFSSTGGISSTGELFF
TGCGCCAGCAGCTTTAGTTCGACAGGGGGGATCTCGAGCACCGGGGAGCTGTTTTTT
>TRBV24-1|TRBJ2-3|TRBD2|-
CATSERTSGRSTDTQYF
TGTGCCACCAGTGAGAGGACTAGCGGGAGAAGCACAGATACGCAGTATTTT
>TRBV28|TRBJ1-2|TRBD1|-
CATGQFNYGYTF
TGTGCCACGGGACAGTTTAACTATGGCTACACCTTC